This T cell receptor (beta chain) appears in the sequencing data of a study of cytomegalovirus exposure and HLA in healthy donors. With 60 Vbeta and 13 Jbeta primers, the PCR was carried out. The method was immunoSEQ multiplex PCR; TCRdb's version includes in-frame clones alone and lacks a portion of them. The profile covers more than 150,000 clones, with roughly three quarters appearing a single time and 2% to 2.5% taken by the ten largest. The germline V and J ends were trimmed by 0 bases and 10 bases, with 26 bases remaining between them. The CDR3 loop spans 18 amino acids. CDR1 is SGDLS, CDR2 YYNGEE, per germline.

This receptor was obtained from a woman in her twenties or thirties in good health and CMV-seropositive. The chain joins TRBV9 to TRBJ2-1; D perhaps matches TRBD2 (6 bases). Sequencing was performed on PBMCs. In DNA, the CDR3 is TGTGCCAGCAGCGTAGCTCCGGGAGTCAATAACTTCAAAAGGGAGCAGTTCTTC. Translating it yields CASSVAPGVNNFKREQFF.